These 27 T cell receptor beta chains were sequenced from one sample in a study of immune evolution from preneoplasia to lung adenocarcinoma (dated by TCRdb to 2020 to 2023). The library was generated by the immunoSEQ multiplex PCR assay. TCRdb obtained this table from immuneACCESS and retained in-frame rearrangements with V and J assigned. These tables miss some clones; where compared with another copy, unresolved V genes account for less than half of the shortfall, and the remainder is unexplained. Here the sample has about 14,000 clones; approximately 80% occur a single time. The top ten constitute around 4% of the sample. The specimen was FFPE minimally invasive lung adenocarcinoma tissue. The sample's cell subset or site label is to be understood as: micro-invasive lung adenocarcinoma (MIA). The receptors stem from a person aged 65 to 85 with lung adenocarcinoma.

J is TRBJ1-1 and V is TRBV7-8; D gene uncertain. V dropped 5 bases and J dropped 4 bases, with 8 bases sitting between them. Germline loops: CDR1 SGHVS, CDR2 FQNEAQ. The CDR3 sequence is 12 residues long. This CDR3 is CASSPPGTEAFF. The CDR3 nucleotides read TGTGCCAGCAGCCCCCCGGGCACTGAAGCTTTCTTT.

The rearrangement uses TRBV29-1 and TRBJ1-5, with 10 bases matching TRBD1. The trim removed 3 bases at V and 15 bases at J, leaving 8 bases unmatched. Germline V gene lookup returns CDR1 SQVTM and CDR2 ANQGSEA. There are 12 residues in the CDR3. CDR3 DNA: TGCAGCGTTGAGGACAGGGGGTCGTTTCGGCATTTT. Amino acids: CSVEDRGSFRHF.

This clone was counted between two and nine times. CDR3 DNA: TGTGCCTGGGTAGGACAGGGGGGGACTGAAGCTTTCTTT. Translating it yields CAWVGQGGTEAFF. The chain has TRBV30 and TRBJ1-1; 10 positions agree with TRBD1. V was pared by 5 bases and J by 5 bases, with 5 bases of the junction left unmatched. This CDR3 has 13 amino acids. From germline, CDR1 is GTSNPN and CDR2 SVGIG (reference sequence).

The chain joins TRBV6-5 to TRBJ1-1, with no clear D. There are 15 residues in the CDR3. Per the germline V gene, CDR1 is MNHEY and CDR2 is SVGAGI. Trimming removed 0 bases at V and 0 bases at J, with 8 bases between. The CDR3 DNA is TGTGCCAGCAGTTACTCGAAAGGAGTGAACACTGAAGCTTTCTTT. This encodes CASSYSKGVNTEAFF.

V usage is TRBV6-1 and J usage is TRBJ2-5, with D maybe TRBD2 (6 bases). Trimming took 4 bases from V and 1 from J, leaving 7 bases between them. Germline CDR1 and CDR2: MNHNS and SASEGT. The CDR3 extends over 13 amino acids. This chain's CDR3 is CASSVSGQETQYF. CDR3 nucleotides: TGTGCCAGCAGTGTTAGCGGCCAAGAGACCCAGTACTTC.

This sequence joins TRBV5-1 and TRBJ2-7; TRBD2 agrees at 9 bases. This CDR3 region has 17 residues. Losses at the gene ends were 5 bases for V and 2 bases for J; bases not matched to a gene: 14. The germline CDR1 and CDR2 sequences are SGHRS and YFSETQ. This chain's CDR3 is CASRLRSSGALPYEQYF. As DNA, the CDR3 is TGCGCCAGCAGGCTTAGGTCTAGCGGGGCTTTACCCTACGAGCAGTACTTC.

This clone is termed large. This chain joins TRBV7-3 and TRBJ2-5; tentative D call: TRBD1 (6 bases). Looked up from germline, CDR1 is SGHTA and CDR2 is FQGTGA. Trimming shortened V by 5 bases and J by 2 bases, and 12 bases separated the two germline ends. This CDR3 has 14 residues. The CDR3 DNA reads TGTGCCAGCAGCCATGGGGGCAGTCAAGAGACCCAGTACTTC. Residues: CASSHGGSQETQYF.

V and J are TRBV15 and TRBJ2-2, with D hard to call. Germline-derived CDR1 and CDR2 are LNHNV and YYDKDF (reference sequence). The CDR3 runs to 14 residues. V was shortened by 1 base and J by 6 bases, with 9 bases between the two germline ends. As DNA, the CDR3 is TGTGCCACCAGCAGAGTATGGGCCGCCGGGGAGCTGTTTTTT. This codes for CATSRVWAAGELFF.

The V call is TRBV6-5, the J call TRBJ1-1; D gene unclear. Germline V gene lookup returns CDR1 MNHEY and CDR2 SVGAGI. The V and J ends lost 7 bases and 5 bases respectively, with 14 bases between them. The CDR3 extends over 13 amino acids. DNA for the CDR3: TGTGCCAGCACCCTTGACGGTGGGACTGAAGCTTTCTTT. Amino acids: CASTLDGGTEAFF.

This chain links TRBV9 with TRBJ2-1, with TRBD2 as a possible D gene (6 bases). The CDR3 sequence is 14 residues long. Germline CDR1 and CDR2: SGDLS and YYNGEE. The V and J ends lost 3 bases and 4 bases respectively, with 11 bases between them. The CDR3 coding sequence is TGTGCCAGCAGCGGACTAGGAATTTACAATGAGCAGTTCTTC. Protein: CASSGLGIYNEQFF.

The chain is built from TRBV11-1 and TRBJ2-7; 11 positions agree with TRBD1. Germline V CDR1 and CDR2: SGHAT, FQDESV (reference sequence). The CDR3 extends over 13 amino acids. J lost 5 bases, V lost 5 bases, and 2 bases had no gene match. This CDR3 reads CASSLDRGHEQYF. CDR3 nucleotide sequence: TGTGCCAGCAGCCTGGACAGGGGGCACGAGCAGTACTTC.

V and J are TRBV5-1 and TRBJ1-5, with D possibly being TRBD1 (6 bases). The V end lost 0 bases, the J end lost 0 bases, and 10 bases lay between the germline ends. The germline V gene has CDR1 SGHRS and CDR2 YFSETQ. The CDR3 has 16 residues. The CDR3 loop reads CASSLGGTISNQPQHF. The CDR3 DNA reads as TGCGCCAGCAGCTTGGGTGGGACAATTAGCAATCAGCCCCAGCATTTT.

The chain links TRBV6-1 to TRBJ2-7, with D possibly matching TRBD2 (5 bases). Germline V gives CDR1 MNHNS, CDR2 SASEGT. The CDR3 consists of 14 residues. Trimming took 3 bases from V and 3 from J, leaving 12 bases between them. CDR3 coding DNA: TGTGCCAGCAGTGATGGTCTAGCAGACTACGAGCAGTACTTC. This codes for CASSDGLADYEQYF.

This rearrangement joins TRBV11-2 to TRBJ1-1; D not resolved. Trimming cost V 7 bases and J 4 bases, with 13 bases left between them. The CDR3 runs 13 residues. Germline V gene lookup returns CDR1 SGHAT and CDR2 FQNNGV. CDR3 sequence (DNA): TGTGCCAGCACCCGGACCGGGCTCACTGAAGCTTTCTTT. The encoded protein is CASTRTGLTEAFF.

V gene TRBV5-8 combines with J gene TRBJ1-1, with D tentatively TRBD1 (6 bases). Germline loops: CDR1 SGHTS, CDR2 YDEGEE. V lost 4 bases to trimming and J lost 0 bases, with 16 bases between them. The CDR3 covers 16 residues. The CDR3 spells CASSPDTGIVNTEAFF. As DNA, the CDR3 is TGTGCCAGCAGCCCAGACACAGGGATTGTGAACACTGAAGCTTTCTTT.

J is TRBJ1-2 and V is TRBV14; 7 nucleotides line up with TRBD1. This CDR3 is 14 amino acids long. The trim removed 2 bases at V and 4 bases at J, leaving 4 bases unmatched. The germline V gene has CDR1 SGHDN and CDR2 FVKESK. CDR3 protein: CASSQRTGGYGYTF. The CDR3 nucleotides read TGTGCCAGCAGCCAACGGACAGGTGGCTATGGCTACACCTTC.

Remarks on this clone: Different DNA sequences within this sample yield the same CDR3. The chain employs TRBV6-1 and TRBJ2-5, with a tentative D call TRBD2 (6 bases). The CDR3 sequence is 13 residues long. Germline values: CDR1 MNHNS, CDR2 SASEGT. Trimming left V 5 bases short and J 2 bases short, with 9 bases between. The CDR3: CASSPGLQETQYF. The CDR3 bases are TGTGCCAGCAGTCCGGGACTTCAAGAGACCCAGTACTTC.

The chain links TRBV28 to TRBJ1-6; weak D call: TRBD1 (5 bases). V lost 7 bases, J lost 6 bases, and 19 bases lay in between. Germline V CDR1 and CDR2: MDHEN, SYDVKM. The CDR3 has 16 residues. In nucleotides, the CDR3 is TGTGCCAGCACCGACCTGTACGGGGCTGGTAATTCACCCCTCCACTTT. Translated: CASTDLYGAGNSPLHF.

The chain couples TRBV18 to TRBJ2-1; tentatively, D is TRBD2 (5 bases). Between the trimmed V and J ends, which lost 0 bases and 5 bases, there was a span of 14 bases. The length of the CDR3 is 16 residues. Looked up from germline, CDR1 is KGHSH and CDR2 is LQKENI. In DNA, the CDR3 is TGTGCCAGCTCACCACCGGGAGACCCAACCAACAATGAGCAGTTCTTC. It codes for CASSPPGDPTNNEQFF.

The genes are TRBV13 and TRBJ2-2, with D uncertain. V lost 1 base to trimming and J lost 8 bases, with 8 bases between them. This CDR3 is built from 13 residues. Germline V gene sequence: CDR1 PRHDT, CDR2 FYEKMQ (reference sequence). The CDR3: CASSLEVSGELFF. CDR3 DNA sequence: TGTGCCAGCAGCTTAGAAGTATCGGGGGAGCTGTTTTTT.

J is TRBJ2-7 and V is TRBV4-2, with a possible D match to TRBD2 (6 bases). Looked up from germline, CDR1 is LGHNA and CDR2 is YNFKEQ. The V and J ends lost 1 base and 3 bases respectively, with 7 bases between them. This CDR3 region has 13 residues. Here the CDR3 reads CASSQGTIYEQYF. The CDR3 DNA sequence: TGTGCCAGCAGCCAAGGGACTATCTACGAGCAGTACTTC.

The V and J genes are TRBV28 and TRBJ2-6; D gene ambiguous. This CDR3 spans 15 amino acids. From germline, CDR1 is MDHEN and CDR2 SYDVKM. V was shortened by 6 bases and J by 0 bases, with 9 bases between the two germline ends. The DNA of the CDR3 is TGTGCCAGCAGAATAGGCCACTCTGGGGCCAACGTCCTGACTTTC. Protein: CASRIGHSGANVLTF.

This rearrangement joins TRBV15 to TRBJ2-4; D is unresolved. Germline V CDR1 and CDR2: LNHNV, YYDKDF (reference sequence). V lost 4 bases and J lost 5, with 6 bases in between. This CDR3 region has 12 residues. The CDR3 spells CATSKEENIQYF. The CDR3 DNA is TGTGCCACCAGCAAGGAAGAAAACATTCAGTACTTC.

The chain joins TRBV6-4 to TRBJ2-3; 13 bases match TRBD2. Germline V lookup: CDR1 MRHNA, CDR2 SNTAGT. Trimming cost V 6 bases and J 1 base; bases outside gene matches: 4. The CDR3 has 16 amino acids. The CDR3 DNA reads TGTGCCAGCAGCCCCGGGACTAGCGGGGGCACAGATACGCAGTATTTT. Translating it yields CASSPGTSGGTDTQYF.

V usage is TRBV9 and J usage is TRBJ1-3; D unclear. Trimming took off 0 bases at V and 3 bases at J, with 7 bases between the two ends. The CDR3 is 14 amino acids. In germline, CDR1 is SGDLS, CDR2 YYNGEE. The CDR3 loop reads CASSVAVGGNTIYF. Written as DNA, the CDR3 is TGTGCCAGCAGCGTAGCAGTTGGTGGAAACACCATATATTTT.

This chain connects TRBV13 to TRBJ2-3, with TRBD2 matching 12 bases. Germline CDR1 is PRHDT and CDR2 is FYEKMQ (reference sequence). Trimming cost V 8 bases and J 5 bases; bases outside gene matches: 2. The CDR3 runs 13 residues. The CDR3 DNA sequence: TGTGCCAGCCTAGCGGGAGGGGGAGATACGCAGTATTTT. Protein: CASLAGGGDTQYF.

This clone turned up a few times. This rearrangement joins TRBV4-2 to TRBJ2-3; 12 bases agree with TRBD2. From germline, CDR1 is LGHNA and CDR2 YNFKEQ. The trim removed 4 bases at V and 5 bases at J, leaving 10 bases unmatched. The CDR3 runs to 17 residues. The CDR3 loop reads CASSLSTTSGGGDTQYF. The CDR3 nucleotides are TGTGCCAGCAGCCTCAGTACGACTAGCGGGGGAGGAGATACGCAGTATTTT.